The 5 T cell receptor beta chains below were found in one sample sequenced in a study of vaccination effects on CD4 cells after COVID-19 (dated 2022 in TCRdb). These receptors' antigens are unknown. Library generation was performed with the immunoSEQ multiplex PCR assay. The table comes from immuneACCESS by way of TCRdb, which keeps in-frame sequences with V and J called. Part of the clones is missing from these tables; in studies checked, under half for an unresolved V gene and the rest for unknown reasons. The sample table shows approximately 47,000 clones, and roughly three quarters are seen once. The ten biggest clones cover about an eighth of the sample. After less than 13 days of culture, CD4+ T cells were isolated with the EasySep CD4+ T cell isolation kit. The sample in question was CD4+ T cells from PBMCs cultured without peptide, obtained before COVID-19 vaccination. The source is a human donor who had a prior SARS-CoV-2 infection.

The CDR3 DNA sequence: TGTGCCAGCAGCCAACAGGACAGGGGGCGCGAAGAGACCCAGTACTTC. The encoded protein is CASSQQDRGREETQYF. The V and J genes are TRBV4-2 and TRBJ2-5, with TRBD1 matching 11 bases. In germline, CDR1 is LGHNA, CDR2 YNFKEQ. The ends lost 2 bases at V and 3 bases at J; junction bases unmatched: 5. The CDR3 totals 16 residues.

The chain couples TRBV27 to TRBJ2-3, with D hard to call. V was shortened by 5 bases and J by 0 bases, with 15 bases between the two germline ends. Germline V gene data show CDR1 as MNHEY and CDR2 as SMNVEV (reference sequence). This CDR3 spans 16 amino acids. Written as DNA, the CDR3 is TGTGCCAGCAGTCCCCTGTCCCTCTCTAGCACAGATACGCAGTATTTT. Translated: CASSPLSLSSTDTQYF.

The V call is TRBV4-1, the J call TRBJ1-5; D remains ambiguous. The germline CDR1 and CDR2 sequences are MGHRA and YSYEKL. V lost 0 bases, J lost 4 bases, and 13 bases lay in between. CDR3 length: 16 residues. CDR3 in amino acids: CASSQEPLVPNQPQHF. DNA for the CDR3: TGCGCCAGCAGCCAAGAACCGCTGGTCCCTAATCAGCCCCAGCATTTT.

The gene calls are TRBV23-1 and TRBJ2-7; 7 bases fit TRBD2. TRBV23-1 is an ORF, and what it does is uncertain. The CDR3 totals 18 residues. The V and J ends lost 4 bases and 0 bases, in that order; junction bases with no gene match: 15. The CDR3 DNA is TGCGCCAGCAGTCCTGTGAAACAGCGCGGGAGTTGCTCCTACGAGCAGTACTTC. As protein: CASSPVKQRGSCSYEQYF.

The chain links TRBV28 to TRBJ2-3; tentatively, D is TRBD2 (5 bases). This CDR3 is built from 15 residues. From germline, CDR1 is MDHEN and CDR2 SYDVKM. V dropped 4 bases and J dropped 1 base, with 12 bases sitting between them. CDR3 DNA: TGTGCCAGCAGTTCGCCTGGACTGCGCACAGATACGCAGTATTTT. Translated, it gives CASSSPGLRTDTQYF.